This note documents a single T cell receptor (beta chain) sequence. As yet, its antigen is unknown. Per germline, CDR1 SGHTA and CDR2 FQGNSA. Trimming left V 5 bases short and J 7 bases short, with 17 bases between. This CDR3 spans 14 amino acids. This specimen comes from a study of Ad26.COV2.S vaccination and SARS-CoV-2 variants. Findings of the study overall: Breadth of non-spike TCRs did not differ between vaccinees and placebo recipients. Reportedly, spike-specific CD8+ and CD4+ T cell responses achieved substantial breadth once vaccination had taken place.

Produced via immunoSEQ multiplex PCR; TCRdb's table is partial and in-frame only. The data contain fewer than 400,000 clones, about 86% of them singletons. As to treatment: 15 to 20 received Ad26.COV2.S at low or high dose, single or two shots; roughly five received placebo; per-sample allocation not given. It was on day 63 after the first vaccine or placebo injection that samples were taken. An Ad26 vector expressing Wuhan-strain SARS-CoV-2 spike served as the vaccine. This clonotype originated in a person aged 18-65 years who received the Ad26.COV2.S COVID-19 vaccine or a placebo. Sample: peripheral blood, taken in a trial of Ad26.COV2.S vaccine versus placebo. The chain employs TRBV7-2 and TRBJ1-1; possibly TRBD1 for D (6 bases). The CDR3 loop is CASSLIKTTGEAFF. CDR3 nucleotide sequence: TGTGCCAGCAGCCTGATAAAGACGACAGGTGAAGCTTTCTTT.